This note documents a single TCR beta chain sequence. Its specificity is not known. UMI labels and 5' RACE were used to prepare the TRB cDNA libraries. TCRdb reprocessed the 5' RACE reads, keeping one entry per CDR3 protein, no DNA. The sample data list 50,000 or so distinct CDR3 sequences. The entry originates in a study of CXCR3-negative and CXCR3-positive naive CD8 T cells. Study conclusions and caveats: CXCR3-positive naive cells carried more hydrophobic TRB CDR3s than CXCR3-negative naive cells did.

Naive CD8+ T cells had a CD45RO-CCR7+CD27+CD95- phenotype. The sequencing input was naive CXCR3+ CD8+ T cells from blood. Subset of the sample: CD45RO-CCR7+CD27+CD95- naive CD8+ T cells expressing CXCR3 (TNR3+). The clonotype originates from a human donor in good health. Some clones in this sample may be carry-over from other donors' samples.

CDR3 amino acids: CSAMKENSYEQYF. The chain combines TRBV20-1 with TRBJ2-7. Looked up from germline, CDR1 is DFQATT and CDR2 is SNEGSKA (reference sequence). This CDR3 has 13 amino acids.